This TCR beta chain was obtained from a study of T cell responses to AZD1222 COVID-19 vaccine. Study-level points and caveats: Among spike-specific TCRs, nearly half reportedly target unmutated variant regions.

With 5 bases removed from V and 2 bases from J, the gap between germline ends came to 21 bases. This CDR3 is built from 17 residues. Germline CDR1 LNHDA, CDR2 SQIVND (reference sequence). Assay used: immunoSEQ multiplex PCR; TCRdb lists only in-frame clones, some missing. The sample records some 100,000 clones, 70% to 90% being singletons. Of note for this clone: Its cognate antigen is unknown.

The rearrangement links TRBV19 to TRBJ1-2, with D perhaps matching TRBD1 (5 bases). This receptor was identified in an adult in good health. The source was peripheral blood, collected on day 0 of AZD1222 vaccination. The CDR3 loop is CASSLRADTKYNYGYTF. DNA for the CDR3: TGTGCCAGTAGTCTCAGGGCGGATACCAAGTACAACTATGGCTACACCTTC.